These 29 T cell receptor beta chains were sequenced from one sample in a study of T cells in Graves' hyperthyroidism and ophthalmopathy. RNA transcripts gave rise to amplified TCR beta CDR3 regions. HTBI primers were employed in a first-round RT-PCR of the TCR CDR3. In TCRdb, the multiplex PCR reads were re-called with MiXCR into one record per CDR3 protein. Altogether a few hundred thousand distinct CDR3 sequences are present, about a fifth being singletons, with the ten largest covering about 26%. The sequencing sample was made of blood. These receptors originate from a man in his late teens or twenties with Graves' hyperthyroidism.

This clonotype was recorded many times. This could be a read error, since a much larger clone is one nucleotide away. The rearrangement joins TRBV2 to TRBJ1-1; D remains unclear. The germline V gene encodes CDR1 SNHLY and CDR2 FYNNEI. The CDR3 has 12 amino acids. The CDR3 sequence: CASSRLNTGAFF. The DNA for the CDR3 is TGTGCCAGCAGTCGGTTGAACACTGGAGCTTTCTTT.

This clonotype has only a few counts. This chain joins TRBV29-1 and TRBJ2-2; no definite D call. The CDR3 has 12 amino acids. V lost 2 bases and J lost 3, with 4 bases in between. Germline V CDR1 and CDR2: SQVTM, ANQGSEA. CDR3 coding DNA: TGCAGCGTTGAATGGCACACCGGGGAGCTGTTTTTT. It specifies CSVEWHTGELFF.

The genes are TRBV12-3 or TRBV12-4 and TRBJ2-7; TRBD2 matches 8 bases. This CDR3 comprises 14 residues. Trimming took 3 bases from V and 6 from J; bases not matched to a gene: 7. CDR3 nucleotides: TGTGCCAGCAGTTTTACTAGCGGAGGAATCGAGCAGTACTTC. Residues: CASSFTSGGIEQYF.

The table lists this clonotype with many counts. The chain has TRBV12-3 or TRBV12-4 and TRBJ1-1; D not resolved. V dropped 1 base and J dropped 4 bases, with 7 bases sitting between them. The CDR3 is 13 amino acids. CDR3 sequence (DNA): TGTGCCAGCAGTTTAGAAGGAACCACTGAAGCTTTCTTT. Translation: CASSLEGTTEAFF.

In its sample, this clonotype was seen a few times. J is TRBJ1-1 and V is TRBV4-2, with a tentative D call TRBD1 (5 bases). CDR3 length equals 18 residues. Trimming removed 1 base at V and 0 bases at J, with 18 bases between. Germline V lookup: CDR1 LGHNA, CDR2 YNFKEQ. The CDR3 is CASSQAGGDNFMNTEAFF. CDR3 nucleotides: TGTGCCAGCAGCCAAGCAGGAGGGGATAACTTCATGAACACTGAAGCTTTCTTT.

This clonotype was seen repeatedly, ten times or more. The chain combines TRBV27 with TRBJ2-5; TRBD2 matches 8 bases. Germline CDR1 and CDR2: MNHEY and SMNVEV (reference sequence). V was pared by 4 bases and J by 7 bases, with 2 bases of the junction left unmatched. This CDR3 is built from 12 residues. The CDR3 loop reads CASSWAGGTQYF. The CDR3 DNA is TGTGCCAGCAGTTGGGCGGGAGGGACCCAGTACTTC.

This rearrangement joins TRBV7-8 to TRBJ2-7, with unresolved D. Germline lookup yields CDR1 SGHVS and CDR2 FQNEAQ. The CDR3 runs to 15 residues. V lost 4 bases and J 2 bases, leaving 15 bases between the germline ends. The CDR3 region is CASSSEPDRTYEQYF. For the CDR3, the DNA is TGTGCCAGCAGCTCAGAACCAGACCGGACCTACGAGCAGTACTTC.

This clonotype was seen ten or more times. V gene TRBV6-1 combines with J gene TRBJ2-5; 8 nucleotides line up with TRBD2. The V gene end was trimmed by 0 bases and the J gene end by 5 bases; junction bases not matched to a gene: 8. Germline V lookup: CDR1 MNHNS, CDR2 SASEGT. CDR3 length equals 16 residues. CDR3 nucleotides: TGTGCCAGCAGTGAAGCAGGCGGGGGGTTTCGGGAGACCCAGTACTTC. Translated: CASSEAGGGFRETQYF.

This clonotype was picked up many times. The gene calls are TRBV2 and TRBJ1-5; possibly TRBD1 for D (5 bases). The CDR3 spans 13 residues. Germline loops: CDR1 SNHLY, CDR2 FYNNEI. V lost 4 bases to trimming and J lost 9 bases, with 13 bases between them. Written as DNA, the CDR3 is TGTGCCAGCAGTGTGGGCAGGGCCCCGCCCCAGCATTTT. As protein: CASSVGRAPPQHF.

This clonotype has a count of ten or more. V usage is TRBV20-1 and J usage is TRBJ2-5; TRBD1 might be the D (6 bases). The CDR3 extends over 14 amino acids. V was trimmed by 4 bases and J by 1 base, leaving 13 bases between them. Looked up from germline, CDR1 is DFQATT and CDR2 is SNEGSKA (reference sequence). The CDR3 spells CSATPGHRQETQYF. CDR3 bases: TGCAGTGCTACACCGGGACACCGCCAAGAGACCCAGTACTTC.

This clonotype was recorded at least ten times. The J gene is TRBJ1-2, the V gene TRBV3-1, with D unclear. Germline V gene sequence: CDR1 LGHDT, CDR2 YNNKEL (reference sequence). V lost 3 bases and J lost 7, with 6 bases in between. This CDR3 has 11 amino acids. The CDR3 sequence: CASSQGAGYTF. CDR3 coding DNA: TGTGCCAGCAGCCAGGGTGCTGGCTACACCTTC.

This clonotype was recorded many times. This sequence joins TRBV20-1 and TRBJ2-7; TRBD2 matches at 8 bases. The junction had 9 bases not matched to a gene; V was cut back by 6 bases and J by 2 bases. The CDR3 is made up of 14 amino acids. In germline, CDR1 is DFQATT, CDR2 SNEGSKA (reference sequence). The CDR3, as DNA: TGCAGTGCAAGCGGGGGCCTGTCCCCCTACGAGCAGTACTTC. Translated: CSASGGLSPYEQYF.

This clonotype came up many times. The chain is built from TRBV3-1 and TRBJ2-2; no firm D call. The V gene lost 4 bases and the J gene lost 6 bases, with 9 bases spanning the gap. The germline V gene has CDR1 LGHDT and CDR2 YNNKEL (reference sequence). The CDR3 runs 13 residues. The CDR3 protein is CASSRKGAGELFF. In DNA form, the CDR3 reads TGTGCCAGCAGCCGGAAGGGCGCCGGGGAGCTGTTTTTT.

This clonotype was counted at least ten times. The V gene is TRBV5-1, the J gene TRBJ1-1; a weak D match, TRBD1 (6 bases). The CDR3 is made up of 14 amino acids. Germline CDR1 is SGHRS and CDR2 is YFSETQ. Between the trimmed V and J ends, which lost 5 bases and 6 bases, there was a span of 17 bases. CDR3 sequence: CASSLSTGWAEAFF. The DNA for the CDR3 is TGCGCCAGCAGTCTTTCCACAGGGTGGGCTGAAGCTTTCTTT.

The chain couples TRBV6-1 to TRBJ1-2; 7 bases are a match to TRBD1. Germline assignment: CDR1 MNHNS and CDR2 SASEGT. V gave up 3 bases and J gave up 3 bases; unmatched junction bases: 19. CDR3 length equals 19 residues. CDR3 nucleotide sequence: TGTGCCAGCAGTGAGGTCGGAGGGAGATCGAGACAGGGACACTATGGCTACACCTTC. Protein: CASSEVGGRSRQGHYGYTF.

At least ten counts were recorded for this clonotype. The V call is TRBV9, the J call TRBJ1-2; D is possibly TRBD1 (6 bases). V dropped 3 bases and J dropped 0 bases, with 9 bases sitting between them. The length of the CDR3 is 14 residues. Germline V gene data show CDR1 as SGDLS and CDR2 as YYNGEE. For the CDR3, the DNA is TGTGCCAGCAGCGGGACAGCGTCTAACTATGGCTACACCTTC. Its protein product is CASSGTASNYGYTF. The whole variable domain, filled in from reference TRBV9 and TRBJ1-2, reads DSGVTQTPKHLITATGQRVTLRCSPRSGDLSVYWYQQSLDQGLQFLIQYYNGEERAKGNILERFSAQQFPDLHSELNLSSLELGDSALYFCASSGTASNYGYTFGSGTRLTVV.

This clonotype was picked up many times. The chain couples TRBV28 to TRBJ1-1; 8 nucleotides line up with TRBD1. The CDR3 sequence is 15 residues long. Germline V gene lookup returns CDR1 MDHEN and CDR2 SYDVKM. The trim removed 5 bases at V and 4 bases at J, leaving 9 bases unmatched. In nucleotides, the CDR3 is TGTGCCAGCAGTGTCCCAGGGGGCTGGGGCACTGAAGCTTTCTTT. It codes for CASSVPGGWGTEAFF.

In its sample, this clonotype was seen once. This chain links TRBV24-1 with TRBJ2-7; no definite D call. The CDR3 consists of 14 residues. Trimming shortened V by 0 bases and J by 5 bases, and 10 bases separated the two germline ends. CDR1 and CDR2 from the germline V gene are KGHDR and SFDVKD. The CDR3 loop is CATSDLNVGNEQYF. The CDR3 DNA is TGTGCCACCAGTGATTTGAACGTGGGGAACGAGCAGTACTTC.

This clonotype showed up many times. The chain links TRBV12-3 or TRBV12-4 to TRBJ1-2; 8 bases align to TRBD1. The CDR3 is 15 residues long. The ends lost 1 base at V and 4 bases at J; junction bases unmatched: 5. The CDR3 is CASSLGRGRGYGYTF. CDR3 in DNA: TGTGCCAGCAGTTTAGGCAGGGGGCGCGGCTATGGCTACACCTTC.

This clonotype was counted ten times or more. The J gene is TRBJ2-7, the V gene TRBV5-1; D not resolved. Germline lookup yields CDR1 SGHRS and CDR2 YFSETQ. V lost 1 base to trimming and J lost 0 bases, with 8 bases between them. This CDR3 is built from 14 residues. The DNA of the CDR3 is TGCGCCAGCAGCTTGTCTAAGTCCTCCTACGAGCAGTACTTC. Protein product: CASSLSKSSYEQYF.

In its sample, this clonotype was seen a few times. The CDR3 region has the DNA TGTGCCAGCCGGGACGGACCTACCGGGGAGCTGTTTTTT. It yields the protein CASRDGPTGELFF. The J gene is TRBJ2-2, the V gene TRBV7-9, with D perhaps matching TRBD1 or TRBD2 (5 bases each). The CDR3 sequence is 13 residues long. Germline V lookup: CDR1 SEHNR, CDR2 FQNEAQ (reference sequence). Trimming took off 8 bases at V and 5 bases at J, with 12 bases between the two ends.

This chain links TRBV20-1 with TRBJ2-7, with TRBD2 matching over 7 bases. The CDR3 covers 14 residues. Germline values: CDR1 DFQATT, CDR2 SNEGSKA (reference sequence). V shed 0 bases, J shed 4 bases, and the junction held 6 bases outside the gene matches. The CDR3 DNA follows: TGCAGTGCTAGAGATGGCGGGAGAAATTACGAGCAGTACTTC. It yields the protein CSARDGGRNYEQYF.

This clonotype was recorded at least ten times. This chain uses TRBV20-1 with TRBJ2-7, with D perhaps TRBD1 (7 bases). The length of the CDR3 is 13 residues. Germline loops: CDR1 DFQATT, CDR2 SNEGSKA (reference sequence). Trimming stripped 6 bases from V and 3 bases from J, with 15 bases between. The CDR3 DNA is TGCAGTGCGCCCCCAGGGGGGAGCTACGAGCAGTACTTC. Translated, it gives CSAPPGGSYEQYF.

This clonotype was counted ten times or more. The rearrangement joins TRBV12-3 or TRBV12-4 to TRBJ2-2; 9 bases line up with TRBD2. The V and J ends lost 4 bases and 0 bases, in that order; junction bases with no gene match: 6. This CDR3 is built from 17 residues. Written as DNA, the CDR3 is TGTGCCAGCAGTTCAGGGCTAGCGGGGCCGAACACCGGGGAGCTGTTTTTT. Its translation: CASSSGLAGPNTGELFF.

In its sample, this clonotype was seen a few times. This rearrangement joins TRBV19 to TRBJ1-4; D call uncertain. The germline V gene encodes CDR1 LNHDA and CDR2 SQIVND (reference sequence). V gave up 7 bases and J gave up 1 base, with 16 bases separating them. This CDR3 has 16 amino acids. CDR3 DNA sequence: TGTGCCAGTACCCAGGAGTCGGTGGGAACTAATGAAAAACTGTTTTTT. The encoded protein is CASTQESVGTNEKLFF.

The sample holds many counts of this clonotype. V is TRBV5-6 and J is TRBJ2-7; D may match TRBD1 or TRBD2 (6 bases each). V was clipped by 2 bases and J by 5 bases, with 17 bases between them. CDR1 is SGHDT, CDR2 YYEEEE, per germline. This CDR3 comprises 15 residues. In DNA, the CDR3 is TGTGCCAGCAGCTTTATAAGTAGGGGGGCCCACGAGCAGTACTTC. This codes for CASSFISRGAHEQYF.

This clonotype occurred a few times. This sequence joins TRBV28 and TRBJ1-3, with a tentative D call TRBD1 (5 bases). There are 15 residues in the CDR3. V lost 6 bases and J 2 bases, leaving 14 bases between the germline ends. CDR1 is MDHEN and CDR2 is SYDVKM in the germline V gene. The CDR3 is CASSTGGTPGNTIYF. In nucleotides, the CDR3 is TGTGCCAGCAGCACCGGGGGGACCCCTGGAAACACCATATATTTT.

In this sample, this clonotype turned up many times. This chain connects TRBV27 to TRBJ1-1; D possibly corresponds to TRBD1 (6 bases). CDR1 and CDR2 from the germline V gene are MNHEY and SMNVEV (reference sequence). This CDR3 is built from 15 residues. V was cut by 0 bases and J by 0 bases, with 8 bases left in between. The DNA of the CDR3 is TGTGCCAGCAGTTTATCGACAGGCCTGAACACTGAAGCTTTCTTT. This gives the protein CASSLSTGLNTEAFF.

This clonotype showed up just a few times. The chain couples TRBV2 to TRBJ2-5; D might be TRBD1 (6 bases). The CDR3 is made up of 13 amino acids. Trimming cost V 6 bases and J 9 bases, with 17 bases left between them. Germline V gives CDR1 SNHLY, CDR2 FYNNEI. The DNA for the CDR3 is TGTGCCAGCAGAGGGGCGCTAAGGGGGTCCCAGTACTTC. It is translated as CASRGALRGSQYF. Full variable domain (outside the CDR3, taken from reference TRBV2 and TRBJ2-5): EPEVTQTPSHQVTQMGQEVILRCVPISNHLYFYWYRQILGQKVEFLVSFYNNEISEKSEIFDDQFSVERPDGSNFTLKIRSTKLEDSAMYFCASRGALRGSQYFGPGTRLLVL.